This T cell receptor beta chain derives from a study of cytomegalovirus exposure and HLA in healthy donors. Trimming took off 0 bases at V and 3 bases at J, with 39 bases between the two ends. CDR1 is SGHRS, CDR2 YFSETQ, per germline. This CDR3 is built from 24 residues. The PCR contained 60 Vbeta and 13 Jbeta primers. Assay: immunoSEQ multiplex PCR; the TCRdb copy retains only in-frame clones and omits some. The profile shows approximately 250,000 clones, more than 70% of them singletons. The TCR was taken from a boy aged 5-17 years in good health and CMV-seronegative. The gene calls are TRBV5-1 and TRBJ1-1, with D uncertain. Sequenced input: PBMCs. For the CDR3, the DNA is TGCGCCAGCAGCTTGGTTCAACGCGGAGCCGAGAGAAACATTAGCGTAGGTGTGGACACTGAAGCTTTCTTT. Encoded protein: CASSLVQRGAERNISVGVDTEAFF.